This section outlines one T cell receptor beta chain sequence together with its context. Its antigen is currently unknown. Donors each provided about 10 milliliters of peripheral blood. The authors isolated at least 6.5 million PBMCs per sample. The CDR3 totals 13 residues. Trimming cost V 5 bases and J 3 bases, with 10 bases left between them. The V gene's germline CDR1 is ENHRY and CDR2 SYGVKD. The data originate from a study of blood T cells in healthy people across ages. PCR was performed a second time for about 7 to 11 cycles using a sample-barcoded 5' primer and a J-beta primer mix. Each CDR3 protein gets one entry after TCRdb re-called the 5' RACE reads with MiXCR. The sample holds hundreds of thousands of distinct CDR3 sequences; 45% to 65% are singletons and the top ten take about two fifths. Whole-study results and caveats: Because donor CMV status was unknown, expanded clonotype changes were possibly confounded.

J is TRBJ1-2 and V is TRBV10-3; TRBD1 is a possible D gene (5 bases). Sequencing input: blood. The clonotype comes from a man aged 55 to 70 in good health. CDR3 sequence: CAISSQGDYGYTF. DNA of the CDR3: TGTGCCATCAGTTCCCAGGGTGACTATGGCTACACCTTC.